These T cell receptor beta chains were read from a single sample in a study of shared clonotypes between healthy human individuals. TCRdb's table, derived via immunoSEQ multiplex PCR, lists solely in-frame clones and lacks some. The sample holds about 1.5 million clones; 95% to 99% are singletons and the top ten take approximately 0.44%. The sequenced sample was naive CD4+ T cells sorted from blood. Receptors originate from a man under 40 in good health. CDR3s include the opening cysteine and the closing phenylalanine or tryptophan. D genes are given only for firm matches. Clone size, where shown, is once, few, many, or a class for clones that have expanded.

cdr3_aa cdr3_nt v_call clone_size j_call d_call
CASRKDSGNTIYF TGTGCCAGTAGGAAAGACTCTGGAAACACCATATATTTT TRBV19 NA TRBJ1-3 NA
CASSLFWGEQYF TGCGCCAGCAGCTTGTTCTGGGGCGAGCAGTACTTC TRBV5-1 NA TRBJ2-7 NA
CARTDQPEVADTQYF TGTGCCAGAACGGATCAACCGGAAGTTGCAGATACGCAGTATTTT TRBV5-3 NA TRBJ2-3 NA
CASSLDTWTSGRTYQETQYF TGTGCCAGCAGCTTAGATACGTGGACTAGCGGGAGGACGTACCAAGAGACCCAGTACTTC TRBV11-2 NA TRBJ2-5 TRBD2
CASSFQGTLRDNEQFF TGTGCCAGCAGCTTTCAGGGGACCCTGAGGGACAATGAGCAGTTCTTC TRBV7-9 once TRBJ2-1 NA
CASSTTSNVLTF TGTGCCAGCAGTACAACATCCAACGTCCTGACTTTC TRBV28 NA TRBJ2-6 NA
CASGGQGADTDTQYF TGTGCCAGCGGCGGACAGGGAGCGGACACAGATACGCAGTATTTT TRBV21-1 NA TRBJ2-3 NA
CASSSYTDTQYF TGTGCCAGCAGTTCATACACAGATACGCAGTATTTT TRBV28 NA TRBJ2-3 NA
CASSEAASGSTDTQYF TGTGCCAGCAGTGAAGCTGCTAGCGGGAGCACAGATACGCAGTATTTT TRBV6-1 once TRBJ2-3 TRBD2
CASSTGERYEQYF TGTGCCAGTAGCACAGGGGAACGCTACGAGCAGTACTTC TRBV6-5 NA TRBJ2-7 TRBD1
CASSVGSGEGETQYF TGTGCCAGCAGCGTAGGTTCAGGGGAGGGCGAGACCCAGTACTTC TRBV9 NA TRBJ2-5 NA
CASSLRGELFF TGTGCCAGCAGTTTACGCGGGGAGCTGTTTTTT TRBV28 NA TRBJ2-2 NA
CASSAGRTSGRASGQYF TGCGCCAGCAGCGCCGGAAGAACTAGCGGGCGAGCCAGCGGCCAGTATTTT TRBV5-1 NA TRBJ2-3 TRBD2
CASRAFPRTGVGYIQYF TGTGCCAGCAGGGCTTTCCCTAGGACAGGGGTAGGATACATTCAGTACTTC TRBV2 NA TRBJ2-4 TRBD1
CASSHTDTQYF TGTGCCAGCAGCCACACAGATACGCAGTATTTT TRBV5-5 NA TRBJ2-3 NA
CASSSTRSWYNEQFF TGTGCCAGCAGTTCGACTAGATCTTGGTACAATGAGCAGTTCTTC TRBV27 once TRBJ2-1 NA
CASSSLQEQYF TGTGCCAGCAGCTCCCTTCAGGAGCAGTACTTC TRBV5-6 NA TRBJ2-7 NA
CASSEQPPGRHEQYF TGTGCCAGCAGTGAGCAACCCCCCGGGCGCCACGAGCAGTACTTC TRBV6-1 NA TRBJ2-7 NA
CSVSSGIGYEQYF TGCAGCGTTAGTAGCGGGATTGGCTACGAGCAGTACTTC TRBV29-1 NA TRBJ2-7 TRBD2
CASSGRTGGAEETQYF TGTGCCAGCAGTGGGAGGACAGGGGGCGCGGAGGAGACCCAGTACTTC TRBV25-1 once TRBJ2-5 TRBD1
CASSSSSTYEQYF TGTGCCAGCAGTTCAAGTTCAACCTACGAGCAGTACTTC TRBV7-9 NA TRBJ2-7 NA
CASSATISPYEQYF TGTGCCAGCAGCGCCACAATTTCCCCCTACGAGCAGTACTTC TRBV11-2 NA TRBJ2-7 NA
CASSLFGGGGNTEAFF TGTGCCAGCAGTTTATTTGGGGGGGGTGGGAACACTGAAGCTTTCTTT TRBV27 NA TRBJ1-1 NA
CSVSAHNEQFF TGCAGCGTTTCTGCTCACAATGAGCAGTTCTTC TRBV29-1 NA TRBJ2-1 NA
CASSFGPQGSTGELFF TGTGCCAGCAGCTTCGGCCCCCAGGGGAGCACCGGGGAGCTGTTTTTT TRBV5-6 NA TRBJ2-2 NA
CASSEEGGTEAFF TGTGCCAGCAGTGAAGAGGGGGGCACTGAAGCTTTCTTT TRBV2 NA TRBJ1-1 NA
CASSLDPLRYTEAFF TGTGCCAGCAGCTTGGACCCGCTGCGTTACACTGAAGCTTTCTTT TRBV5-6 once TRBJ1-1 NA
CASSRSGGTSETYEQYF TGTGCCAGTAGTAGGTCAGGAGGGACTAGCGAAACCTACGAGCAGTACTTC TRBV19 NA TRBJ2-7 TRBD2
CASSLSGTSGFPYEQYF TGTGCCAGCAGTTTATCCGGGACTAGCGGATTTCCCTACGAGCAGTACTTC TRBV27 once TRBJ2-7 TRBD2